The 18 T cell receptor beta chains in this list originate from one sample, sequenced in a study of blood T cell repertoires in COVID-19. Assay: immunoSEQ multiplex PCR; the TCRdb copy retains only in-frame clones and omits some. The data hold about 94,000 clones, with about 90% observed a single time. The sequenced sample consisted of peripheral blood. The source is a human donor with acute or convalescent COVID-19. The donor label of this sample is uncertain.

The rearrangement joins TRBV7-9 to TRBJ2-1; D possibly corresponds to TRBD1 (5 bases). The length of the CDR3 is 11 residues. V lost 5 bases, J lost 6 bases, and 5 bases lay in between. In germline, CDR1 is SEHNR, CDR2 FQNEAQ (reference sequence). The CDR3 sequence is CASSQGNEQFF. CDR3 DNA sequence: TGTGCCAGCAGCCAGGGCAATGAGCAGTTCTTC.

The rearrangement uses TRBV3-1 (or the pseudogene TRBV3-2) and TRBJ1-6; unclear D gene. The germline gives CDR1 LGHDT, CDR2 YNNKEL (reference sequence). V gave up 0 bases and J gave up 6 bases, with 15 bases separating them. This CDR3 region has 17 residues. The CDR3 is CASSQENGVRLNSPLHF. In nucleotides, the CDR3 is TGTGCCAGCAGCCAAGAAAACGGGGTTCGCCTTAATTCACCCCTCCACTTT.

The gene calls are TRBV9 and TRBJ2-7; TRBD1 matches at 7 bases. This CDR3 is built from 13 residues. Germline CDR1 SGDLS, CDR2 YYNGEE. V trimming: 5 bases; J trimming: 2 bases; junction bases outside the gene matches: 4. The CDR3 DNA sequence: TGTGCCAGCAGTCGGGACAGTACCTACGAGCAGTACTTC. This sequence encodes CASSRDSTYEQYF.

The chain couples TRBV4-2 to TRBJ1-6, with D possibly TRBD1 on 6 matching bases. CDR1 and CDR2 from the germline V gene are LGHNA and YNFKEQ. CDR3 length equals 16 residues. Between the trimmed V and J ends, which lost 0 bases and 0 bases, there was a span of 6 bases. The CDR3 DNA reads TGTGCCAGCAGCCAAGAACAGGGCTCCTATAATTCACCCCTCCACTTT. Translating gives CASSQEQGSYNSPLHF.

V and J are TRBV4-3 and TRBJ2-1; D unresolved. This CDR3 has 17 residues. Germline CDR1 LGHNA, CDR2 YSLEER. V was cut by 0 bases and J by 1 base, with 13 bases left in between. In nucleotides, the CDR3 is TGCGCCAGCAGCCAAGATCGGGTCCTTTTGTCCTACAATGAGCAGTTCTTC. It yields the protein CASSQDRVLLSYNEQFF.

This clone was counted once. The CDR3 is CASSIQGGSSNTIYF. The CDR3 DNA is TGTGCCAGCAGCATTCAAGGGGGTTCATCGAACACCATATATTTT. The rearrangement joins TRBV7-2 to TRBJ1-3; TRBD1 might be the D (6 bases). Trimming removed 5 bases from V and 7 bases from J, with 18 bases in between. CDR3 length: 15 amino acids. Germline V CDR1 and CDR2: SGHTA, FQGNSA.

The rearrangement uses TRBV5-4 and TRBJ1-4, with 10 nucleotides matching TRBD1. Germline V gene sequence: CDR1 SGHNT, CDR2 YYREEE (reference sequence). This CDR3 has 15 amino acids. With 3 bases clipped from V and 5 bases from J, the junction kept 4 bases outside the gene matches. CDR3 DNA sequence: TGTGCCAGCAGCTCTGCGGGACAGGGGAATGAAAAACTGTTTTTT. Translation gives CASSSAGQGNEKLFF.

The V and J genes are TRBV9 and TRBJ2-7, with D uncertain. V was cut by 0 bases and J by 3 bases, with 7 bases left in between. CDR1 and CDR2 from the germline V gene are SGDLS and YYNGEE. The CDR3 sequence is 13 residues long. The DNA of the CDR3 is TGTGCCAGCAGCGTAGGGCCAGTCTACGAGCAGTACTTC. Protein: CASSVGPVYEQYF.

The J gene is TRBJ1-3, the V gene TRBV2; maybe TRBD1 (6 bases). CDR3 size: 16 residues. Germline lookup yields CDR1 SNHLY and CDR2 FYNNEI. Trimming shortened V by 5 bases and J by 4 bases, and 18 bases separated the two germline ends. The DNA for the CDR3 is TGTGCCAGCAGTCCCGCGGGGGCAATGAGGGGAAACACCATATATTTT. This sequence encodes CASSPAGAMRGNTIYF.

This chain connects TRBV10-3 to TRBJ2-5; the D is unclear. Germline values: CDR1 ENHRY, CDR2 SYGVKD. Trimming pared 4 bases from V and 5 bases from J, leaving 11 bases between. This CDR3 has 13 residues. The CDR3 DNA sequence: TGTGCCATCAGTGTTAGCTACTCCGAGACCCAGTACTTC. Encoded protein: CAISVSYSETQYF.

The chain carries TRBV6-5 and TRBJ2-3; TRBD2 matches 8 bases. CDR1 and CDR2 (germline): MNHEY, SVGAGI. The junction had 5 bases not matched to a gene; V was cut back by 10 bases and J by 2 bases. CDR3 length: 13 amino acids. CDR3 DNA: TGTGCCACCGGGGGGGCCAACACAGATACGCAGTATTTT. Protein product: CATGGANTDTQYF.

The DNA of the CDR3 is TGTGCCAGCAGCTTAGGCGGGGTCGGTGAAAAACTGTTTTTT. Residues: CASSLGGVGEKLFF. The chain joins TRBV7-9 to TRBJ1-4, with D unresolved. CDR3 length equals 14 residues. CDR1 and CDR2 (germline): SEHNR, FQNEAQ (reference sequence). Between the trimmed V and J ends, which lost 1 base and 7 bases, there was a span of 10 bases.

The chain recombines TRBV10-1 with TRBJ1-2, with a possible D match to TRBD1 (5 bases). The CDR3 extends over 15 amino acids. Germline CDR1 is WNHNN and CDR2 is SYGVQD (reference sequence). V dropped 7 bases and J dropped 1 base, with 16 bases sitting between them. In nucleotides, the CDR3 is TGCGCCAGCAAAAAACGACAGTATGTTAACTATGGCTACACCTTC. Encoded protein: CASKKRQYVNYGYTF.

V is TRBV5-1 and J is TRBJ1-1, with D possibly TRBD1 on 5 matching bases. The V gene lost 2 bases and the J gene lost 1 base, with 12 bases spanning the gap. The CDR3 runs to 15 residues. Germline lookup yields CDR1 SGHRS and CDR2 YFSETQ. The CDR3 DNA follows: TGCGCCAGCAGCTTTTCCGGACACACGAACACTGAAGCTTTCTTT. Protein sequence: CASSFSGHTNTEAFF.

J is TRBJ2-2 and V is TRBV19, with 10 bases that match TRBD1. Germline CDR1 and CDR2: LNHDA and SQIVND (reference sequence). V shed 7 bases, J shed 2 bases, and the junction held 4 bases outside the gene matches. The CDR3 length is 15 residues. CDR3 nucleotides: TGTGCCAGTATCCTGACAGGGGGCAACACCGGGGAGCTGTTTTTT. Translation gives CASILTGGNTGELFF. The full variable domain, completed using reference TRBV19 and TRBJ2-2, is DGGITQSPKYLFRKEGQNVTLSCEQNLNHDAMYWYRQDPGQGLRLIYYSQIVNDFQKGDIAEGYSVSREKKESFPLTVTSAQKNPTAFYLCASILTGGNTGELFFGEGSRLTVL.

The chain employs TRBV28 and TRBJ2-3; perhaps TRBD2 as D (5 bases). This CDR3 contains 13 residues. Germline loops: CDR1 MDHEN, CDR2 SYDVKM. V lost 11 bases and J lost 4, with 16 bases in between. The CDR3 DNA reads TGTGCCTCCGTGGAGAGGGTCCCAGATACGCAGTATTTT. It yields the protein CASVERVPDTQYF.

The chain joins TRBV7-2 to TRBJ2-7; perhaps TRBD1 as D (6 bases). With 5 bases removed from V and 2 bases from J, the gap between germline ends came to 13 bases. The CDR3 runs to 14 residues. CDR1 SGHTA and CDR2 FQGNSA come from the germline V gene. This chain's CDR3 is CASSTQTGAYEQYF. The CDR3 DNA is TGTGCCAGCAGCACACAGACAGGAGCCTACGAGCAGTACTTC.

The DNA of the CDR3 is TGTGCCAGCAGCGCTACAGTTCTCTATGGCTACACCTTC. This gives the protein CASSATVLYGYTF. The gene calls are TRBV6-5 and TRBJ1-2; the D is unclear. Trimming left V 6 bases short and J 4 bases short, with 12 bases between. Germline lookup yields CDR1 MNHEY and CDR2 SVGAGI. The CDR3 spans 13 residues.